This TCR beta chain is drawn from a study of OX40 agonist ivuxolimab in advanced cancers. Broader study findings: There were, on average, more expanded clones in CD8+ T cells than in CD4+.

CDR1 is SGDLS and CDR2 is YYNGEE in the germline V gene. This CDR3 comprises 11 residues. Deletions cut 0 bases from V and 5 bases from J, with 0 bases between. Comment on this clone: What it binds is unknown.

Clones were read by immunoSEQ multiplex PCR, and TCRdb kept only the in-frame ones, dropping some. The sample contains about 50,000 clones, just over 85% of which appear only once. The timepoints at which blood was sampled were baseline, cycle 4 day 1, and cycle 7 day 1. The TCR sequence derives from an adult with an advanced solid tumor such as melanoma, head and neck, liver or kidney cancer. The chain couples TRBV9 to TRBJ1-3; D unclear. This material consisted of CD4+ or CD8+ T cells sorted from blood, taken in a trial of the OX40 agonist ivuxolimab. The CDR3 region is CASSVGNTIYF. The CDR3 DNA reads TGTGCCAGCAGCGTAGGAAACACCATATATTTT. Looking up the rest from reference TRBV9 and TRBJ1-3 gives the full variable domain: DSGVTQTPKHLITATGQRVTLRCSPRSGDLSVYWYQQSLDQGLQFLIQYYNGEERAKGNILERFSAQQFPDLHSELNLSSLELGDSALYFCASSVGNTIYFGEGSWLTVV.